This TCR beta chain was found in a study of blood T cell repertoires in COVID-19 (TCRdb year 2020). Regarding the complete study: The collaborator samples originated in the United States, Italy and Spain and spanned the acute and convalescent phases of COVID-19. The prospective study material was composed of cDNA or gDNA derived from T cells, B-cell-depleted T cells, or PBMCs. Subjects who had been exposed to COVID-19, were actively infected with it, or had recovered from it provided the deeply sampled blood TCRbeta repertoires that made up the dataset. The repertoires were made available in a free public database intended to serve as a resource for research on the immune response to SARS-CoV-2. The samples were drawn from two sources: the first 160 participants of the ongoing ImmuneRACE study, and 1,000 to 1,500 subjects contributed by 6 global collaborators. Sample metadata almost always included a de-identified subject ID, COVID-19 status, age in years and sex. Where available, HLA class I and class II types were taken from metadata supplied by the sample provider and were not determined by assay-based typing. What the study reported, not specific to this receptor: The quantity of clinical and demographic metadata differed by source and by participant and was supplied without curation.

TCRbeta CDR3 regions were amplified from genomic DNA using the immunoSEQ Assay, a bias-controlled multiplex PCR. Turning to the authors' computational methods: Nucleated cell counts per sample were estimated from amplification of reference gene primers within the assay. To quantify the absolute abundance of each unique TCRbeta CDR3 rearrangement, sequence reads were collapsed and filtered. For each sample, productive Simpson clonality was calculated as the square root of Simpson's diversity index across productive rearrangements. TCRdb carries this immuneACCESS record with in-frame sequences only. Its versions omit some clonotypes, under half of them owing to an unresolved V gene in the studies checked, with the rest unexplained. V and J calls and clone size are copied from that table; D and trimming were computed from the DNA. This sample is represented by fewer than 200,000 clones; approximately 85% of them were singletons. Jointly, the top ten make up under 9.5% of the sample.

Points on this clone: Its binding antigen is unknown. There are no base qualities to consult, and no much larger clone falls within one base.

The collaborating institutions used their own protocols to collect whole blood in K2EDTA tubes. Collaborator samples were shipped for TCRbeta analysis as frozen whole blood, isolated PBMCs, or DNA extracted from either sample type. The cysteine opens and the phenylalanine closes a CDR3 of 13 amino acids. Only the CDR3 part of the read is kept: 39 bases, read in frame from the first base. At the junction V is shortened by 3 bases and J by 7 bases, with 13 bases in between. The germline V gene gives CDR1 as SQVTM and CDR2 as ANQGSEA. The chain is assembled from TRBV29-1 and TRBJ1-5; possibly the D gene is TRBD1, per 5 matching bases. The sample taken for sequencing was peripheral blood. The TCR originated in an older woman with acute or convalescent COVID-19. In nucleotide form, the sequence is TGCAGCGTTGAGTTAGGGGTAGGCCAGCCCCAGCATTTT. Its product reads: CSVELGVGQPQHF.